Presented here are 26 T cell receptor beta chains from one specimen sequenced in a study of tissue T cells after allogeneic stem cell transplantation. This sample's time point: mouse harvest day 7 after allogeneic transplant. Each mouse received 10^7 T-cell-depleted marrow cells plus 10^6 splenic CD5+ T cells by tail vein. Only in-frame clones appear in the TCRdb table, and some are missing; sequencing was by immunoSEQ multiplex PCR. The data hold some 11,000 clones, with less than 45% observed a single time. The sequenced sample consisted of skin. All receptors derive from a female BALB/c mouse given C57BL/6 T cells with graft-versus-host disease after an allogeneic hematopoietic cell transplant.

This clone appeared a few times. Genes here carry mouse names. The CDR3 is cut off 1 residue early in the read; its end comes from the germline J gene. V gene TRBV23 combines with J gene TRBJ2-3. Germline V lookup: CDR1 KGHTA, CDR2 FQNQQP. The CDR3 has 13 residues. The CDR3 loop reads CSSIRDSAETLYF. CDR3 DNA (partial): TGCTCCAGCATCCGGGACAGTGCAGAAACGCTGTAT.

This clone was found a few times. Germline and genes: mouse. Read coverage stops 1 residue before the CDR3 terminus; the germline J gene supplies the remainder. This chain joins TRBV12-2 and TRBJ2-5; unclear D gene. Per germline, CDR1 SGHLS and CDR2 HYDKME. Trimming pared 2 bases from V and 0 bases from J, leaving 8 bases between. The CDR3 is 14 amino acids. The CDR3 bases that were read are TGTGCCAGCTCTCCGGGCCATAACCAAGACACCCAGTAC. Protein product: CASSPGHNQDTQY. The CDR3 in its entirety is CASSPGHNQDTQYF. Supplemented by reference TRBV12-2 and TRBJ2-5, the full variable domain reads NSGVVQSPRYIIKGKGERSILKCIPISGHLSVAWYQQTQGQELKFFIQHYDKMERDKGNLPSRFSVQQFDDYHSEMNMSALELEDSAVYFCASSPGHNQDTQYFGPGTRLLVL.

The sample holds a few counts of this clone. Mouse germline and gene names are used. Read data end 1 residue before the CDR3 end; the end is taken from the germline J gene. This chain joins TRBV26 and TRBJ2-7; 11 bases map to TRBD2. In germline, CDR1 is KGHPV, CDR2 FQNQEV (reference sequence). V gave up 2 bases and J gave up 2 bases; unmatched junction bases: 2. The CDR3 totals 15 residues. CDR3 loop: CASSLGLGGPYEQYF. The covered CDR3 bases are TGTGCCAGCAGTCTGGGACTGGGGGGCCCCTATGAACAGTAC.

A word on this clone: Here the gene names and germline are mouse. The read finishes 1 residue shy of the CDR3 end, and the germline J gene is used to complete it. The chain combines TRBV26 with TRBJ1-5; TRBD1 matches 7 bases. The germline V gene encodes CDR1 KGHPV and CDR2 FQNQEV (reference sequence). V lost 5 bases, J lost 1 base, and 5 bases stayed unmatched. The CDR3 consists of 15 residues. CDR3: CASSFDRVNNQAPLF. The DNA read from the CDR3 is TGTGCCAGCAGTTTCGACAGGGTGAACAACCAGGCTCCGCTT.

There are a few counts of this clone. Germline and genes here are mouse. The read falls 1 residue short of the CDR3 end, and the missing part is taken from the germline J gene. V and J are TRBV19 and TRBJ2-3; 9 bases map to TRBD1. Germline CDR1 FNHDT, CDR2 SITEND (reference sequence). V was clipped by 4 bases and J by 1 base; unmatched bases: 1. CDR3 length: 14 residues. Incomplete CDR3 DNA: TGTGCCAGCAGTCGACAGGGGGGTGCAGAAACGCTGTAT. Translation: CASSRQGGAETLY. From start to end, the CDR3 is CASSRQGGAETLYF.

Comments on this clone: Germline and genes: mouse. Read data end 1 residue before the CDR3 end; the end is taken from the germline J gene. The chain has TRBV26 and TRBJ1-1, with 7 bases aligning to TRBD1. With V trimmed by 4 bases and J by 1 base, 0 bases remained unmatched. Per germline, CDR1 KGHPV and CDR2 FQNQEV (reference sequence). The CDR3 loop spans 13 amino acids. Incomplete CDR3 DNA: TGTGCCAGCAGTCGGACAGGAAACACAGAAGTCTTC. It codes for CASSRTGNTEVF. The CDR3 in its entirety is CASSRTGNTEVFF. Supplemented by reference TRBV26 and TRBJ1-1, the full variable domain reads NSKVIQTPRYLVKGQGQKAKMRCIPEKGHPVVFWYQQNKNNEFKFLINFQNQEVLQQIDMTEKRFSAECPSNSPCSLEIQSSEAGDSALYLCASSRTGNTEVFFGKGTRLTVV.

The table lists this clone with a few counts. Gene names follow the mouse nomenclature. The DNA ends 1 residue before the CDR3 does, and the rest of the CDR3 is filled in from the germline J gene. The genes are TRBV26 and TRBJ1-2; perhaps TRBD1 as D (6 bases). Trimming took 6 bases from V and 1 from J, leaving 12 bases between them. The CDR3 is 14 residues long. Germline V gene data show CDR1 as KGHPV and CDR2 as FQNQEV (reference sequence). CDR3 protein: CASRPGHLNSDYTF. CDR3 bases read: TGTGCCAGCAGACCGGGACACCTAAACTCCGACTACACC.

Details on this clone: Here the gene names and germline are mouse. The CDR3 goes on 1 residue after the read ends, and that part is filled in from the germline J gene. The chain is built from TRBV23 and TRBJ1-1; the D call TRBD1 from the table was never checked on the DNA. Per germline, CDR1 KGHTA and CDR2 FQNQQP. This CDR3 spans 13 amino acids. The CDR3 protein is CSSSQDRNTEVFF. CDR3 DNA (partial): TGCTCCAGCAGTCAAGACAGAAACACAGAAGTCTTC.

Comments on this clone: Gene names refer to mouse genes. Sequencing ends 1 residue short of the CDR3 end; the germline J gene provides the rest. The V and J genes are TRBV23 and TRBJ2-2; the table's D call of TRBD2 was not tested on the DNA. The CDR3 has 15 amino acids. Germline CDR1 KGHTA, CDR2 FQNQQP. The chain's CDR3 is CSSSQRGARTGQLYF. The covered CDR3 bases are TGCTCCAGCAGTCAACGGGGGGCGCGAACCGGGCAGCTCTAC. The whole variable domain, filled in from reference TRBV23 and TRBJ2-2, reads DAAVTQKPRYLIKMKGQEAEMKCIPEKGHTAVFWYQQKQSKELKFLIYFQNQQPLDQIDMVKERFSAVCPSSSLCSLGIRTCEAEDSALYLCSSSQRGARTGQLYFGEGSKLTVL.

This clone was seen only once. Genes and germline are mouse. Incomplete CDR3 DNA: TGCTCCAGCAGCCGGGACAGCTATGAACAGTAC. Its protein is CSSSRDSYEQY. In full, the CDR3 is CSSSRDSYEQYF. The J gene is TRBJ2-7, the V gene TRBV23; the table's D call of TRBD1 was not tested on the DNA. Read sequence stops 1 residue before the CDR3 end, and the germline J gene provides the missing end. This CDR3 region has 12 residues. The germline V gene encodes CDR1 KGHTA and CDR2 FQNQQP.

Concerning this clone itself: Gene names denote mouse genes. The CDR3 end falls 1 residue outside the read, so it is completed with the germline J gene. The chain combines TRBV26 with TRBJ1-3; 11 bases fit TRBD1. After removal of 6 bases from V and 2 bases from J, the junction contained 3 bases not matched to a gene. Per germline, CDR1 KGHPV and CDR2 FQNQEV (reference sequence). The CDR3 sequence is 15 residues long. CDR3: CASSPGQGAGNTLYF. Partial CDR3 DNA: TGTGCCAGCAGCCCGGGACAGGGGGCTGGAAATACGCTCTAT. Combining the CDR3 with reference TRBV26 and TRBJ1-3 gives the whole variable domain NSKVIQTPRYLVKGQGQKAKMRCIPEKGHPVVFWYQQNKNNEFKFLINFQNQEVLQQIDMTEKRFSAECPSNSPCSLEIQSSEAGDSALYLCASSPGQGAGNTLYFGEGSRLIVV.

For this clone: Germline and genes here are mouse. CDR3 residues: CSSSPRLGGRAETLYF. The covered CDR3 bases are TGCTCCAGCAGTCCAAGGCTGGGGGGGCGAGCAGAAACGCTGTAT. This chain joins TRBV23 and TRBJ2-3; the table's D call, TRBD2, has no DNA check behind it. The read ends 1 residue before the CDR3 terminus; that terminus is restored from the germline J gene. The CDR3 is made up of 16 amino acids. Germline assignment: CDR1 KGHTA and CDR2 FQNQQP.

With respect to this clone: A read error may produce the germline difference seen at one junction end. Gene labels here are mouse ones. The read falls 1 residue short of the CDR3 end, and the missing part is taken from the germline J gene. This sample also contains other DNA sequences that code for the same CDR3. The V call is TRBV19, the J call TRBJ1-4; the D gene is possibly TRBD1 (6 bases). The germline CDR1 and CDR2 sequences are FNHDT and SITEND (reference sequence). The CDR3 runs to 14 residues. CDR3 DNA (partial): TGCGCCACTTCGGGACAAATTTCCAACGAAAGATTATTT. As protein: CATSGQISNERLF. The complete CDR3 reads CATSGQISNERLFF.

Note on this clone: The germline and genes are mouse ones. Sequencing ends 1 residue short of the CDR3 end; the germline J gene provides the rest. This chain connects TRBV14 to TRBJ1-1; D not certain. V lost 9 bases to trimming and J lost 0 bases, with 6 bases between them. The CDR3 has 11 amino acids. Germline-derived CDR1 and CDR2 are SGHDT and FRDEAV. The covered CDR3 bases are TGTGCCACACAAGCAAACACAGAAGTCTTC. Translating it yields CATQANTEVF. The whole CDR3 protein is CATQANTEVFF.

As regards this clone: The gene symbols are mouse symbols. Read sequence stops 1 residue before the CDR3 end, and the germline J gene provides the missing end. V usage is TRBV23 and J usage is TRBJ2-4; the listed D gene, TRBD2, was not tested against the DNA. The V gene's germline CDR1 is KGHTA and CDR2 FQNQQP. The CDR3 is made up of 16 amino acids. The CDR3 DNA, read in part, is TGCTCCAGCAGTCAAAGACTGGGGGGAAGTCAAAACACCTTGTAC. This encodes CSSSQRLGGSQNTLY. The entire CDR3 is CSSSQRLGGSQNTLYF.

A word on this clone: Gene names follow the mouse nomenclature. Read sequence stops 1 residue before the CDR3 end, and the germline J gene provides the missing end. V is TRBV26 and J is TRBJ2-1, with 11 bases fitting TRBD1. Germline V gene sequence: CDR1 KGHPV, CDR2 FQNQEV (reference sequence). With 5 bases clipped from V and 8 bases from J, the junction kept 2 bases outside the gene matches. The CDR3 length is 13 residues. CDR3 region: CASSRDRGTEQFF. Incomplete CDR3 DNA: TGTGCCAGCAGTAGGGACAGGGGGACTGAGCAGTTC.

As regards this clone: Genes and germline are mouse. The read is 1 residue too short to cover the CDR3 end, so that end is filled in from the germline J gene. The chain carries TRBV26 and TRBJ2-4; TRBD1 agrees at 8 bases. V shed 4 bases and J 6 bases; nucleotides not matched to a gene: 3. This CDR3 region has 13 residues. The V gene's germline CDR1 is KGHPV and CDR2 FQNQEV (reference sequence). Partial CDR3 DNA: TGTGCCAGCAGTCAGACAGGGGCGAACACCTTGTAC. Amino acids: CASSQTGANTLY. From start to end, the CDR3 is CASSQTGANTLYF.

On this clone: Gene and germline names: mouse. The CDR3 end is not reached by the read, which stops 1 residue before it; the germline J gene fills it in. This sequence joins TRBV13-1 and TRBJ2-3; D is uncertain. Trimming removed 0 bases from V and 2 bases from J, with 7 bases in between. This CDR3 has 14 residues. Germline V gene lookup returns CDR1 NSHNY and CDR2 SYGAGN. The sequenced part of the CDR3 DNA is TGTGCCAGCAGTGATGGAGGTGTTGCAGAAACGCTGTAT. Its translation: CASSDGGVAETLY. The entire CDR3 reads CASSDGGVAETLYF.

With regard to this clone: Gene names and germline match the mouse. The sequenced CDR3 bases are TGTGCCAGCAGTAGACTGGGGGGTCATAGTCAAAACACCTTGTAC. Amino acid sequence: CASSRLGGHSQNTLY. From start to end, the CDR3 is CASSRLGGHSQNTLYF. This chain links TRBV3 with TRBJ2-4; 10 nucleotides agree with TRBD2. The read terminates 1 residue before the CDR3 end, so the remaining end is supplied by the germline J gene. Losses at the gene ends were 6 bases for V and 0 bases for J; bases not matched to a gene: 6. The CDR3 loop spans 16 amino acids. Germline values: CDR1 SNHLY, CDR2 FYNGKV (reference sequence).

With respect to this clone: Gene names and germline match the mouse. The read ends 1 residue shy of where the CDR3 ends; the end is completed using the germline J gene. V is TRBV12-1 and J is TRBJ2-1; maybe TRBD2 (7 bases). With 2 bases removed from V and 3 bases from J, the gap between germline ends came to 10 bases. CDR1 is SGHSN, CDR2 HYEKVE, per germline. The CDR3 covers 14 residues. Partial CDR3 DNA: TGTGCCAGCTCTCCGGGGGGCCTCTATGCTGAGCAGTTC. Translated: CASSPGGLYAEQF. The full CDR3 sequence reads CASSPGGLYAEQFF.

A few counts support this clone. Each gene name is a mouse one. The CDR3 is cut off 1 residue early in the read; its end comes from the germline J gene. The V gene is TRBV23, the J gene TRBJ1-2; the DNA was not compared with TRBD1, the D call given in the table. From germline, CDR1 is KGHTA and CDR2 FQNQQP. The CDR3 spans 16 residues. The CDR3 bases that were read are TGCTCCAGCAGTCCCCTCCGGACAGCTGCAAACTCCGACTACACC. It translates to CSSSPLRTAANSDYT. The whole CDR3 protein reads CSSSPLRTAANSDYTF.

Turning to this clone: The gene symbols are mouse symbols. Read data end 1 residue before the CDR3 end; the end is taken from the germline J gene. The chain links TRBV3 to TRBJ2-7; TRBD1 might be the D (6 bases). V was cut by 3 bases and J by 3 bases, with 9 bases left in between. Germline V gene data show CDR1 as SNHLY and CDR2 as FYNGKV (reference sequence). This CDR3 has 13 amino acids. The CDR3 here is CASSLGQFYEQYF. The covered CDR3 bases are TGTGCCAGCAGCTTGGGACAATTCTATGAACAGTAC.

Only a few counts were recorded for this clone. Germline and genes: mouse. The CDR3 extends 1 residue past the end of the read, so its final part is completed from the germline J gene. This chain links TRBV20 with TRBJ2-5; D gene unclear. In germline, CDR1 is GFQATS, CDR2 STVNSAI. CDR3 length: 9 residues. V was clipped by 5 bases and J by 3 bases, with 0 bases between them. CDR3 DNA (partial): TGTGGTGCTCAAGACACCCAGTAC. It is translated as CGAQDTQY. In full, the CDR3 reads CGAQDTQYF.

For this clone: The gene symbols are mouse symbols. The read ends 1 residue early relative to the CDR3; the germline J gene fills the gap. The chain joins TRBV15 to TRBJ1-5; D remains unclear. The germline V gene encodes CDR1 SGHND and CDR2 FRSKSL. This CDR3 is built from 11 residues. V was clipped by 3 bases and J by 4 bases, with 1 base between them. CDR3 amino acids: CASSLNQAPLF. Partial CDR3 DNA: TGTGCCAGCAGTTTGAACCAGGCTCCGCTT.

Comment on this clone: Gene labels here are mouse ones. The read falls 1 residue short of the CDR3 end, and the missing part is taken from the germline J gene. The chain links TRBV26 to TRBJ2-3, with a possible D match to TRBD1 (6 bases). Germline V gene sequence: CDR1 KGHPV, CDR2 FQNQEV (reference sequence). The CDR3 covers 13 residues. Trimming stripped 3 bases from V and 3 bases from J, with 7 bases between. The CDR3 protein is CASSLGTAETLYF. Incomplete CDR3 DNA: TGTGCCAGCAGTCTCGGGACAGCAGAAACGCTGTAT. The whole variable domain, filled in from reference TRBV26 and TRBJ2-3, reads NSKVIQTPRYLVKGQGQKAKMRCIPEKGHPVVFWYQQNKNNEFKFLINFQNQEVLQQIDMTEKRFSAECPSNSPCSLEIQSSEAGDSALYLCASSLGTAETLYFGSGTRLTVL.

Notes on this clone: The listed genes are named as in mouse. The missing CDR3 end, 1 residue past where the read stops, is filled in from the germline J gene. The genes are TRBV1 and TRBJ2-5; 7 bases line up with TRBD1. This CDR3 spans 13 amino acids. Germline V gives CDR1 NSQYPW, CDR2 LRSPGD (reference sequence). V lost 4 bases to trimming and J lost 6 bases; unmatched junction nucleotides: 4. The sequenced CDR3 bases are TGCACCTGCAGTGACAGGGGAGGGGACACCCAGTAC. Residues: CTCSDRGGDTQY. The whole CDR3 region reads CTCSDRGGDTQYF.